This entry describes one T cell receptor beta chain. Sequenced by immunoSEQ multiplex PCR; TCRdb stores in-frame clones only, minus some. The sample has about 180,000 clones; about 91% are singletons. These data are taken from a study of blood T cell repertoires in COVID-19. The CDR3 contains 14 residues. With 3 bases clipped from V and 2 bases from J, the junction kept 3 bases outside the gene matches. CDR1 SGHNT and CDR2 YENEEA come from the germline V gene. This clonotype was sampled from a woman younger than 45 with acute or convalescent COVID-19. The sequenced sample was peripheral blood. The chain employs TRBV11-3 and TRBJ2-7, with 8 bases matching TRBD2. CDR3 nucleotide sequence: TGTGCCAGCAGCTTTAGCGGGACCGCCTACGAGCAGTACTTC. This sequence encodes CASSFSGTAYEQYF.